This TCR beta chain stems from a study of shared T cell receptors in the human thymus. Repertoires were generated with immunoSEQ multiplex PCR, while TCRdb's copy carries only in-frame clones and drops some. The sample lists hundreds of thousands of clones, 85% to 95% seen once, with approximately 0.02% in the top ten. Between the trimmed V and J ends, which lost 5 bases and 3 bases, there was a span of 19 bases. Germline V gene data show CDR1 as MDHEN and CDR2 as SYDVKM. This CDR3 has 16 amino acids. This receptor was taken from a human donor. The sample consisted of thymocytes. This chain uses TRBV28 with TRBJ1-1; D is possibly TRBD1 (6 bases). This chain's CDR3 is CASSPHPPTGYTEAFF. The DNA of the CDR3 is TGTGCCAGCAGTCCCCACCCTCCGACAGGCTACACTGAAGCTTTCTTT.